Shown below are 22 T cell receptor beta chains from a single sample sequenced in a study of tumour-infiltrating T cells in Burkitt lymphoma. Method: immunoSEQ multiplex PCR; TCRdb's copy keeps in-frame clones and lacks some. Among around 46,000 clones listed, more than 25% were seen once. The material sequenced was tumor tissue. The receptors derive from a human donor with Burkitt lymphoma.

This clone was seen only a few times. The gene calls are TRBV5-1 and TRBJ2-7; tentative D call: TRBD2 (6 bases). CDR3 length equals 15 residues. V was shortened by 4 bases and J by 4 bases, with 18 bases between the two germline ends. Germline V lookup: CDR1 SGHRS, CDR2 YFSETQ. CDR3 nucleotide sequence: TGCGCCAGCAGCCCTAACAGCGGAGGGTTATACGAGCAGTACTTC. This translates into CASSPNSGGLYEQYF.

This clone was counted many times. The V and J genes are TRBV18 and TRBJ1-5; TRBD1 aligns across 7 bases. The germline gives CDR1 KGHSH, CDR2 LQKENI. This CDR3 contains 16 residues. V dropped 6 bases and J dropped 0; count of bases not matched to a gene: 8. CDR3: CASSREGQSSNQPQHF. Written as DNA, the CDR3 is TGTGCCAGCTCGCGAGAGGGACAGAGTAGCAATCAGCCCCAGCATTTT.

This sequence joins TRBV5-1 and TRBJ2-7; 9 positions match TRBD1. The germline CDR1 and CDR2 sequences are SGHRS and YFSETQ. With V trimmed by 4 bases and J by 3 bases, 2 bases remained unmatched. The CDR3 consists of 13 residues. The CDR3 sequence: CASSGTGLYEQYF. The DNA of the CDR3 is TGCGCCAGCAGCGGGACAGGGCTCTACGAGCAGTACTTC.

This clone has more than one count but fewer than ten. The genes are TRBV6-5 and TRBJ2-2; no reliable D call. The CDR3 totals 16 residues. Germline V gene data show CDR1 as MNHEY and CDR2 as SVGAGI. Trimming took 0 bases from V and 1 from J, leaving 9 bases between them. For the CDR3, the DNA is TGTGCCAGCAGTTACTCAGAGCCGGGGAACACCGGGGAGCTGTTTTTT. It encodes CASSYSEPGNTGELFF.

Of note for this clone: At one of its ends the junction is not consistent with the germline gene, which may arise from a read error. CDR3 residues: CASSPEGTGAF. The CDR3 nucleotides are TGTGCCAGCAGCCCAGAAGGGACAGGGGCTTTC. The chain recombines TRBV7-9 with TRBJ2-7; TRBD1 agrees at 10 bases. This CDR3 region has 11 residues. Germline CDR1 reads SEHNR; CDR2 reads FQNEAQ (reference sequence).

A single count supports this clone. The chain joins TRBV27 to TRBJ1-1; D is uncertain. V was shortened by 5 bases and J by 5 bases, with 9 bases between the two germline ends. Germline V CDR1 and CDR2: MNHEY, SMNVEV (reference sequence). The length of the CDR3 is 12 residues. The CDR3 DNA sequence: TGTGCCAGCAGTATGACGGGGACTGAAGCTTTCTTT. It is translated as CASSMTGTEAFF.

This clone has more than one count but fewer than ten. V usage is TRBV30 and J usage is TRBJ1-6, with 7 bases identical to TRBD1. The CDR3 covers 14 residues. The V gene end was trimmed by 5 bases and the J gene end by 6 bases; junction bases not matched to a gene: 7. Germline V gives CDR1 GTSNPN, CDR2 SVGIG (reference sequence). CDR3 amino acids: CAWATGALNSPLHF. In DNA, the CDR3 is TGTGCCTGGGCTACAGGGGCACTTAATTCACCCCTCCACTTT.

The chain carries TRBV6-1 and TRBJ1-6, with a weak D call TRBD1 (5 bases). V shed 3 bases and J shed 9 bases, with 9 bases lying between them. Germline V gene sequence: CDR1 MNHNS, CDR2 SASEGT. CDR3 length equals 13 residues. The CDR3 reads CASSDRDPSPLHF. The DNA of the CDR3 is TGTGCCAGCAGTGACAGGGACCCTTCACCCCTCCACTTT.

The gene calls are TRBV7-2 and TRBJ1-6; 9 nucleotides match TRBD1. The CDR3 has 15 residues. Germline V gene sequence: CDR1 SGHTA, CDR2 FQGNSA. V lost 6 bases and J lost 7; bases outside the gene matches: 7. In DNA, the CDR3 is TGTGCCAGCAGTACAGGGGGCACCCTGAATTCACCCCTCCACTTT. This translates into CASSTGGTLNSPLHF.

The chain's CDR3 is CASSLLGEGNNEQFF. The CDR3 nucleotides are TGTGCCAGCAGCTTACTCGGCGAGGGGAACAATGAGCAGTTCTTC. The chain couples TRBV7-3 to TRBJ2-1; either TRBD1 or TRBD2 may fit D (5 bases each). CDR1 is SGHTA and CDR2 is FQGTGA in the germline V gene. CDR3 size: 15 residues. The germline V and J ends were trimmed by 2 bases and 5 bases, with 13 bases remaining between them.

The CDR3 region has the DNA TGTGCCAGCAGCTTACAACAGGCGTCTGGAAACACCATATATTTT. Its translation: CASSLQQASGNTIYF. The chain uses TRBV11-2 and TRBJ1-3; tentative D call: TRBD1 (5 bases). The CDR3 length is 15 residues. Between the trimmed V and J ends, which lost 2 bases and 1 base, there was a span of 9 bases. CDR1 is SGHAT, CDR2 FQNNGV, per germline.

This clone appeared a few times. The rearrangement uses TRBV9 and TRBJ2-3, with 7 bases fitting TRBD2. Germline trimming cut 3 bases from V and 3 bases from J; bases unmatched to any gene: 4. The CDR3 covers 14 residues. Per the germline V gene, CDR1 is SGDLS and CDR2 is YYNGEE. CDR3 protein: CASSGGGFTDTQYF. The CDR3 bases are TGTGCCAGCAGCGGCGGGGGTTTTACAGATACGCAGTATTTT.

This clone has more than one count but fewer than ten. The V and J genes are TRBV6-5 and TRBJ1-6; D not resolved. The CDR3 is 16 amino acids. The germline gives CDR1 MNHEY, CDR2 SVGAGI. V shed 1 base and J shed 0 bases, with 7 bases lying between them. CDR3 DNA: TGTGCCAGCAGTTACTTAAGGGCCTCCTATAATTCACCCCTCCACTTT. Residues: CASSYLRASYNSPLHF.

Only a few counts were recorded for this clone. The V gene is TRBV18, the J gene TRBJ1-5, with D perhaps matching TRBD1 (6 bases). The CDR3 sequence is 14 residues long. V was shortened by 3 bases and J by 1 base, with 7 bases between the two germline ends. Germline CDR1 and CDR2: KGHSH and LQKENI. CDR3 amino acids: CASSPQGSNQPQHF. CDR3 coding DNA: TGTGCCAGCTCACCCCAGGGGAGCAATCAGCCCCAGCATTTT. The complete variable domain, with remaining parts taken from reference TRBV18 and TRBJ1-5, reads NAGVMQNPRHLVRRRGQEARLRCSPMKGHSHVYWYRQLPEEGLKFMVYLQKENIIDESGMPKERFSAEFPKEGPSILRIQQVVRGDSAAYFCASSPQGSNQPQHFGDGTRLSIL.

The rearrangement joins TRBV7-9 to TRBJ1-6; no reliable D call. The germline V gene encodes CDR1 SEHNR and CDR2 FQNEAQ (reference sequence). CDR3 length equals 12 residues. V was pared by 6 bases and J by 8 bases, with 8 bases between. The chain's CDR3 is CASRPLDSPLHF. The CDR3 DNA is TGTGCCAGCAGACCACTGGATTCACCCCTCCACTTT.

The table lists this clone with a few counts. CDR3 in DNA: TGCGCCAGCAGCTCCTCCTTCTATGGCTACACCTTC. This translates into CASSSSFYGYTF. This sequence joins TRBV5-1 and TRBJ1-2; no clear D. This CDR3 has 12 amino acids. With 3 bases removed from V and 4 bases from J, the gap between germline ends came to 7 bases. Germline V gene lookup returns CDR1 SGHRS and CDR2 YFSETQ.

In this sample, this clone turned up a few times. The chain combines TRBV6-5 with TRBJ1-1; tentatively, D is TRBD1 (5 bases). V lost 4 bases and J lost 3, with 15 bases in between. Germline CDR1 reads MNHEY; CDR2 reads SVGAGI. This CDR3 has 15 amino acids. This chain's CDR3 is CASSSPAGLDTEAFF. CDR3 DNA sequence: TGTGCCAGCAGTTCTCCCGCAGGGTTGGACACTGAAGCTTTCTTT.

V is TRBV19 and J is TRBJ1-1; unclear D gene. Germline values: CDR1 LNHDA, CDR2 SQIVND (reference sequence). The CDR3 totals 13 residues. The V end was cut by 9 bases, the J end by 5 bases, with 16 bases between. The CDR3: CASRPSGWTEAFF. The DNA for the CDR3 is TGTGCCAGCCGGCCTAGTGGCTGGACTGAAGCTTTCTTT.

This clone was seen a few times. The V gene is TRBV11-3, the J gene TRBJ2-5; D gene uncertain. Germline V CDR1 and CDR2: SGHNT, YENEEA. V was pared by 8 bases and J by 7 bases, with 8 bases between. This CDR3 contains 10 residues. The CDR3 sequence is CASPSVTQYF. The CDR3 DNA sequence: TGTGCCAGCCCTAGTGTGACCCAGTACTTC.

The rearrangement links TRBV4-1 to TRBJ2-3; D is perhaps TRBD1 (5 bases). CDR1 is MGHRA, CDR2 YSYEKL, per germline. The CDR3 length is 13 residues. Trimming stripped 0 bases from V and 9 bases from J, with 10 bases between. The CDR3 sequence is CASSQETVWTQYF. The CDR3 DNA sequence: TGCGCCAGCAGCCAAGAGACAGTGTGGACGCAGTATTTT.

The V gene is TRBV5-4, the J gene TRBJ2-7; TRBD1 agrees at 7 bases. Germline-derived CDR1 and CDR2 are SGHNT and YYREEE (reference sequence). The CDR3 consists of 14 residues. J was trimmed by 5 bases and V by 4 bases; bases with no gene match: 9. CDR3 sequence: CASSIRQGFDEQYF. The CDR3 nucleotides read TGTGCCAGCAGCATCAGACAGGGCTTTGACGAGCAGTACTTC. Combining the CDR3 with reference TRBV5-4 and TRBJ2-7 gives the whole variable domain ETGVTQSPTHLIKTRGQQVTLRCSSQSGHNTVSWYQQALGQGPQFIFQYYREEENGRGNFPPRFSGLQFPNYSSELNVNALELDDSALYLCASSIRQGFDEQYFGPGTRLTVT.

This clone was seen a handful of times. The rearrangement links TRBV7-2 to TRBJ2-1; TRBD1 matches at 7 bases. From germline, CDR1 is SGHTA and CDR2 FQGNSA. Trimming cost V 2 bases and J 4 bases; bases outside gene matches: 2. The CDR3 loop spans 14 amino acids. The CDR3 region is CASSLTGAYNEQFF. CDR3 coding DNA: TGTGCCAGCAGCTTAACAGGGGCGTACAATGAGCAGTTCTTC.